This entry concerns a single TCR beta chain. The CDR3 extends over 15 amino acids. V was trimmed by 0 bases and J by 11 bases, leaving 20 bases between them. CDR1 SGDLS and CDR2 YYNGEE come from the germline V gene. Here immunoSEQ multiplex PCR was the method, and the copy in TCRdb shows in-frame clones only, minus some. The sample carries around 63,000 clones, about 87% recorded once. The data are from a study of control samples from healthy donors and cancer patients. The specimen was PBMCs. This TCR came from a woman aged 50 to 60 with head and neck cancer. J is TRBJ1-1 and V is TRBV9; D is possibly TRBD1 (5 bases). The CDR3 nucleotides are TGTGCCAGCAGCGTAGGCATCGGGGCTCAATTGACGGCTTTCTTT. Translating it yields CASSVGIGAQLTAFF.